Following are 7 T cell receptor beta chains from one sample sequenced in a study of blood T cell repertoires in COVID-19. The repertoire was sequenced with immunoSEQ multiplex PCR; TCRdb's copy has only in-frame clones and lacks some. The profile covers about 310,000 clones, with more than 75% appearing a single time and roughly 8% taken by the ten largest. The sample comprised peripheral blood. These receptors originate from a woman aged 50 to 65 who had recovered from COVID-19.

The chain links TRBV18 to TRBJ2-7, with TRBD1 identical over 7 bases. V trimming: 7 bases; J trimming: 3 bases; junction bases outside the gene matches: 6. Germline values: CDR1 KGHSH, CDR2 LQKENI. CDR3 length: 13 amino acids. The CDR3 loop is CASCRDSFYEQYF. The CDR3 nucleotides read TGTGCCAGCTGCCGGGACAGCTTCTACGAGCAGTACTTC.

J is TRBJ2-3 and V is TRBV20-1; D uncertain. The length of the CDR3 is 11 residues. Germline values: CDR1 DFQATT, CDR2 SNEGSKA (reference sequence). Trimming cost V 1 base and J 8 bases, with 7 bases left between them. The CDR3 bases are TGCAGTGCTAGAGGGCCCGCTACGCAGTATTTT. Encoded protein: CSARGPATQYF.

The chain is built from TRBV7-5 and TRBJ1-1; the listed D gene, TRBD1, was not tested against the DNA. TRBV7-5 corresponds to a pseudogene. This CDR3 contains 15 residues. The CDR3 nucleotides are TGTGCCAGAAGCTTATCCGAACAGGGGGCAGCTGAAGCTTTCTTT. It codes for CARSLSEQGAAEAFF.

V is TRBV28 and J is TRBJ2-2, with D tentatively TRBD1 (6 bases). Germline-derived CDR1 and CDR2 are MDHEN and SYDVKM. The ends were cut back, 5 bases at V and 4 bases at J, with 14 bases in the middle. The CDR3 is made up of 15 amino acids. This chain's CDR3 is CASSDLRGSTGELFF. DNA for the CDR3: TGTGCCAGCAGTGACCTAAGGGGGAGCACCGGGGAGCTGTTTTTT.

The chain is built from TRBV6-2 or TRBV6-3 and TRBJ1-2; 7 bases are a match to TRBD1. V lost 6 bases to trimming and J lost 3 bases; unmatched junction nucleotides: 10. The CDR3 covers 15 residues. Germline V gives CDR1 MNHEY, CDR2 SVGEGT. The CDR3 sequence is CASSSWAGGHYGYTF. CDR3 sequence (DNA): TGTGCCAGCAGCTCATGGGCAGGGGGACACTATGGCTACACCTTC.

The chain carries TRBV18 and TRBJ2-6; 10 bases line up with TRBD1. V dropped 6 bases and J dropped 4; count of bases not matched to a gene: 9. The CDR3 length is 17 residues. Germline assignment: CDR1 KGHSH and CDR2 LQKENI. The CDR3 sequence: CASSLRTGGFGANVLTF. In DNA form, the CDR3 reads TGTGCCAGCTCTTTAAGGACAGGGGGATTCGGGGCCAACGTCCTGACTTTC. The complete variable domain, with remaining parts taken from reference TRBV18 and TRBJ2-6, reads NAGVMQNPRHLVRRRGQEARLRCSPMKGHSHVYWYRQLPEEGLKFMVYLQKENIIDESGMPKERFSAEFPKEGPSILRIQQVVRGDSAAYFCASSLRTGGFGANVLTFGAGSRLTVL.

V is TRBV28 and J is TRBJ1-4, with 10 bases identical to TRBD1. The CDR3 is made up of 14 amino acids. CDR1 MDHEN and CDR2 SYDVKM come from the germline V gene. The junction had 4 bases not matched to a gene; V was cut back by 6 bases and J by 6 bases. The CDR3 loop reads CASRRTGGDEKLFF. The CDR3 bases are TGTGCCAGCAGACGGACAGGGGGGGATGAAAAACTGTTTTTT.